This is a list of T cell receptor beta chains from one sample in a study of T cell responses to AZD1222 COVID-19 vaccine. Sequencing was performed with immunoSEQ multiplex PCR; in TCRdb, only in-frame clones are kept and a portion is missing. The repertoire holds about 83,000 clones, with around 90% as singletons. The material sequenced was peripheral blood, taken 28 days after the second AZD1222 dose. The receptors were sampled from an adult who received the AZD1222 COVID-19 vaccine. The CDR3 runs from the conserved cysteine through the conserved F or W. The order of the fields is V gene, CDR3 protein.

v_call: TRBV7-2
cdr3_aa: CASSSRTGADEKLFF

v_call: TRBV2
cdr3_aa: CASGDMAYEQYF

v_call: TRBV10-3
cdr3_aa: CAISESTPGTGGTQYF

v_call: TRBV5-6
cdr3_aa: CASRWASGYNEQFF

v_call: TRBV6-1
cdr3_aa: CASSEGQRAPGYNEQFF

v_call: TRBV28
cdr3_aa: CASSSQGSLEKLFF

v_call: TRBV7-9
cdr3_aa: CASSLSGQETQYF

v_call: TRBV29-1
cdr3_aa: CSVIHNRNEQFF

v_call: TRBV6-2/TRBV6-3
cdr3_aa: CASSWRESTEAFF

v_call: TRBV6-5
cdr3_aa: CASSSLGQGETQYF

v_call: TRBV7-2
cdr3_aa: CASSLMGTDQNYGYTF

v_call: TRBV5-1
cdr3_aa: CASSLERFQETQYF

v_call: TRBV5-1
cdr3_aa: CASSLGTANTDTQYF

v_call: TRBV14
cdr3_aa: CASSQVGGLGEQYF

v_call: TRBV5-1
cdr3_aa: CASSPTLAGVYRDTQYF

v_call: TRBV5-1
cdr3_aa: CASSLADRYNEQFF

v_call: TRBV7-9
cdr3_aa: CASSLVRTGDGYTF

v_call: TRBV7-6
cdr3_aa: CASSPLSGTGGLRNEQFF

v_call: TRBV30
cdr3_aa: CAWSSPRGNSGANVLTF

v_call: TRBV12-3/TRBV12-4
cdr3_aa: CASSPLVSHEQFF

v_call: TRBV18
cdr3_aa: CASSPRTGRVQETQYF

v_call: TRBV24-1
cdr3_aa: CATSVAGRTNTGELFF

v_call: TRBV12-3/TRBV12-4
cdr3_aa: CASSLDVRDTQYF

v_call: TRBV5-4
cdr3_aa: CASSLMTSGLSTDTQYF

v_call: TRBV27
cdr3_aa: CASSSRAPGRGATKNIQYF

v_call: TRBV21-1
cdr3_aa: CASSKNLTRTGPSNQPQHF

v_call: TRBV6-6
cdr3_aa: CASSAGTANYGYTF

v_call: TRBV12-3/TRBV12-4
cdr3_aa: CASSRAGGYTF

v_call: TRBV28
cdr3_aa: CASAHDGTTNTGELFF

v_call: TRBV28
cdr3_aa: CASSSPPPGELFF

v_call: TRBV7-9
cdr3_aa: CASSLATNTEAFF

v_call: TRBV6-5
cdr3_aa: CASSYSTGVNEKLFF

v_call: TRBV5-5
cdr3_aa: CASSLGPGQGTYGYTF

v_call: TRBV5-5
cdr3_aa: CASSLALLSGSGLFF

v_call: TRBV24-1
cdr3_aa: CATSDNGLAGNYNEQFF

v_call: TRBV6-5
cdr3_aa: CASSTGGEEQPQHF

v_call: TRBV19
cdr3_aa: CASAEGPKNIQYF

v_call: TRBV30
cdr3_aa: CAEKGQGTNTEAFF

v_call: TRBV6-5
cdr3_aa: CASSPTGGLNQPQHF

v_call: TRBV28
cdr3_aa: CASSSGGGNTEAFF

v_call: TRBV27
cdr3_aa: CASSFLRTGMAEAFF

v_call: TRBV27
cdr3_aa: CASSLEGFAEQYF

v_call: TRBV4-1
cdr3_aa: CASSQSEREDEQFF

v_call: TRBV24-1
cdr3_aa: CATSDRHTDTQYF

v_call: TRBV19
cdr3_aa: CASSTGLAGGKNEQFF

v_call: TRBV28
cdr3_aa: CASSFRDRDGYTF

v_call: TRBV14
cdr3_aa: CASSWTSGKDTQYF

v_call: TRBV11-2
cdr3_aa: CASSFRGTATEAFF

v_call: TRBV29-1
cdr3_aa: CSVGLVGGQETQYF

v_call: TRBV18
cdr3_aa: CASSPERERADTQYF

v_call: TRBV30
cdr3_aa: CAWSVSRDYSPLHF

v_call: TRBV29-1
cdr3_aa: CSVDGTSEVEQFF

v_call: TRBV7-2
cdr3_aa: CASSLAPQGNSPLHF